A selection of T cell receptor beta chains follows, all from one sample in a study of cytomegalovirus exposure and HLA in healthy donors. Data came from immunoSEQ multiplex PCR; TCRdb stores just in-frame clones and leaves some out. Its table lists 40,000 or so clones. Specimen: PBMCs. The receptors stem from a woman under 40 in good health and CMV-seropositive. Both conserved end residues are part of each CDR3. Each record gives: V gene, J gene, D gene, CDR3 protein, CDR3 DNA. A D gene is named only where the DNA matches it firmly.

>TRBV7-2|TRBJ2-1|TRBD2
CASSFSGGLSSYNEQFF
TGTGCCAGCAGCTTTAGCGGGGGGCTGAGCTCCTACAATGAGCAGTTCTTC
>TRBV11-3|TRBJ2-1|-
CASSFGSDSYNEQFF
TGTGCCAGCAGCTTCGGGTCAGACTCCTACAATGAGCAGTTCTTC
>TRBV7-2|TRBJ2-5|TRBD2
CASSGTSGGGETQYF
TGTGCCAGCAGCGGCACTAGCGGGGGAGGGGAGACCCAGTACTTC
>TRBV11-3|TRBJ2-7|-
CASSAPGSYEQYF
TGTGCCAGCAGCGCCCCCGGGTCCTACGAGCAGTACTTC
>TRBV11-3|TRBJ2-5|TRBD2
CASSRGLAEQETQYF
TGTGCCAGCAGCCGAGGACTAGCGGAACAAGAGACCCAGTACTTC
>TRBV6-5|TRBJ1-1|-
CASSYSREDTEAFF
TGTGCCAGCAGTTACTCGAGGGAAGACACTGAAGCTTTCTTT
>TRBV6-5|TRBJ1-1|TRBD1
CASSADRGVAFF
TGTGCCAGCAGTGCGGACAGGGGGGTCGCTTTCTTT
>TRBV4-1|TRBJ1-2|-
CASSQAGVDYGYTF
TGCGCCAGCAGCCAAGCGGGAGTTGACTATGGCTACACCTTC
>TRBV7-2|TRBJ2-3|TRBD2
CASSFRLAGGDTQYF
TGTGCCAGCAGCTTCCGACTAGCGGGGGGAGATACGCAGTATTTT
>TRBV28|TRBJ2-7|-
CASTHPSGEQYF
TGTGCCAGCACCCACCCTTCGGGCGAGCAGTACTTC
>TRBV11-3|TRBJ2-5|TRBD2
CASSLATSGGAGVETQYF
TGTGCCAGCAGCTTAGCGACTAGCGGGGGGGCCGGGGTGGAGACCCAGTACTTC
>TRBV2|TRBJ2-3|TRBD1
CASSTGGGSGDTQYF
TGTGCCAGCAGTACAGGGGGCGGGTCAGGAGATACGCAGTATTTT
>TRBV30|TRBJ1-1|-
CAWSVPFRSSEAFF
TGTGCCTGGAGTGTACCGTTCAGGTCATCTGAAGCTTTCTTT
>TRBV12-5|TRBJ2-1|-
CASGFRSGEQFF
TGTGCTAGTGGTTTTAGGTCGGGTGAGCAGTTCTTC
>TRBV6-5|TRBJ1-2|-
CASSRQLNYGYTF
TGTGCCAGCAGTCGACAGTTAAACTATGGCTACACCTTC
>TRBV4-2|TRBJ2-2|-
CASSQDGQGSTGELFF
TGTGCCAGCAGCCAAGACGGGCAGGGTAGCACCGGGGAGCTGTTTTTT
>TRBV6-1|TRBJ2-1|-
CASSEWPNNEQFF
TGTGCCAGCAGTGAATGGCCGAACAATGAGCAGTTCTTC
>TRBV10-3|TRBJ1-5|TRBD1
CAIRGTASNQPQHF
TGTGCCATCAGAGGGACAGCGAGCAATCAGCCCCAGCATTTT
>TRBV29-1|TRBJ1-2|-
CSTWTVGYGYTF
TGCAGCACCTGGACAGTAGGATATGGCTACACCTTC
>TRBV7-9|TRBJ2-3|-
CASSSPGDTQYF
TGTGCCAGCAGCTCGCCAGGGGATACGCAGTATTTT
>TRBV11-2|TRBJ1-1|-
CASSSVGGNTEAFF
TGTGCCAGCAGCTCAGTAGGGGGGAACACTGAAGCTTTCTTT
>TRBV30|TRBJ2-1|-
CAWSVPLGEQFF
TGTGCCTGGAGTGTACCCCTCGGTGAGCAGTTCTTC
>TRBV5-6|TRBJ1-2|-
CASSPPRGGYGYTF
TGTGCCAGCAGCCCCCCTAGGGGTGGCTATGGCTACACCTTC
>TRBV2|TRBJ2-7|-
CASSVSGFGLGYEQYF
TGTGCCAGCAGTGTTTCGGGGTTCGGATTAGGCTACGAGCAGTACTTC
>TRBV19|TRBJ2-2|TRBD2
CASTGLAASNTGELFF
TGTGCCAGTACCGGACTAGCGGCTTCGAACACCGGGGAGCTGTTTTTT
>TRBV28|TRBJ2-5|-
CATRPHRDTRQETQYF
TGTGCCACAAGACCCCACCGGGACACAAGACAAGAGACCCAGTACTTC
>TRBV5-1|TRBJ2-2|-
CARQGTGELFF
TGCGCCAGACAGGGCACCGGGGAGCTGTTTTTT
>TRBV2|TRBJ1-3|-
CASSGQGRNTIYF
TGTGCCAGCAGTGGTCAGGGTAGAAACACCATATATTTT
>TRBV30|TRBJ1-2|TRBD1
CAWLRQGLIYGYTF
TGTGCCTGGCTACGACAGGGGTTGATCTATGGCTACACCTTC
>TRBV5-4|TRBJ2-7|TRBD2
CASSRRTSDEQYF
TGTGCCAGCAGCCGACGGACTAGCGACGAGCAGTACTTC
>TRBV30|TRBJ2-5|TRBD2
CAWSGYPLAEETQYF
TGTGCCTGGAGTGGATACCCCCTAGCGGAGGAGACCCAGTACTTC
>TRBV7-9|TRBJ1-5|TRBD1
CASSLVAGTEHQPQHF
TGTGCCAGCAGCTTAGTTGCTGGGACAGAACATCAGCCCCAGCATTTT
>TRBV5-1|TRBJ2-5|TRBD2
CASSFDSGKETQYF
TGCGCCAGCAGCTTTGATAGCGGGAAGGAGACCCAGTACTTC
>TRBV6-1|TRBJ2-1|TRBD1
CASSPTGGSSNEQFF
TGTGCCAGCAGCCCGACAGGGGGCTCAAGTAATGAGCAGTTCTTC
>TRBV12-5|TRBJ2-2|TRBD1
CASGLGTGGRLDTGELFF
TGTGCTAGTGGTTTGGGGACAGGGGGAAGATTGGACACCGGGGAGCTGTTTTTT
>TRBV13|TRBJ1-4|TRBD1
CASSLGTGGQKLFF
TGTGCCAGCAGCTTGGGAACAGGGGGCCAGAAACTGTTTTTT
>TRBV9|TRBJ1-4|TRBD1
CASSAGTAGANEKLFF
TGTGCCAGCAGCGCCGGGACAGCCGGGGCTAATGAAAAACTGTTTTTT
>TRBV7-2|TRBJ1-3|TRBD1
CASSSIYGTGGGGNTIYF
TGTGCCAGCAGCTCGATATATGGGACAGGGGGCGGTGGAAACACCATATATTTT
>TRBV11-2|TRBJ2-5|TRBD2
CASSSLAGARGQTQYF
TGTGCCAGCAGCTCTCTAGCGGGGGCTCGCGGGCAGACCCAGTACTTC
>TRBV30|TRBJ2-5|TRBD2
CAWSIAGGEETQYF
TGTGCCTGGAGTATAGCGGGGGGGGAAGAGACCCAGTACTTC
>TRBV5-1|TRBJ1-6|-
CASSTGQPFNSPLHF
TGCGCCAGCAGCACAGGACAGCCTTTTAATTCACCCCTCCACTTT
>TRBV7-2|TRBJ2-5|-
CASSLPGLFGKETQYF
TGTGCCAGCAGCTTACCCGGACTCTTCGGGAAAGAGACCCAGTACTTC
>TRBV7-2|TRBJ1-3|TRBD1
CASSLGDRAGNTIYF
TGTGCCAGCAGCTTAGGGGACAGGGCTGGAAACACCATATATTTT
>TRBV5-4|TRBJ1-6|TRBD1
CASSLTGAYNSPLHF
TGTGCCAGCAGCTTGACAGGGGCATATAATTCACCCCTCCACTTT
>TRBV11-1|TRBJ2-7|-
CASSRKVGGEQYF
TGTGCCAGCAGCAGAAAGGTCGGGGGCGAGCAGTACTTC
>TRBV6-1|TRBJ2-3|-
CASSEVNGRGNTQYF
TGTGCCAGCAGTGAAGTGAATGGGCGGGGAAATACGCAGTATTTT
>TRBV19|TRBJ1-4|-
CASSIAGDRGEKLFF
TGTGCCAGTAGTATAGCGGGGGATCGTGGTGAAAAACTGTTTTTT
>TRBV7-9|TRBJ1-5|-
CASSLGAVSQGSNQPQHF
TGTGCCAGCAGCTTAGGGGCGGTGTCACAGGGCAGCAATCAGCCCCAGCATTTT
>TRBV5-1|TRBJ1-4|TRBD1
CASSWTTGGTNEKLFF
TGCGCCAGCAGCTGGACAACAGGGGGAACTAATGAAAAACTGTTTTTT
>TRBV7-9|TRBJ2-1|-
CASGSATSYNEQFF
TGTGCCAGTGGAAGCGCCACCTCCTACAATGAGCAGTTCTTC
>TRBV7-9|TRBJ2-1|TRBD1
CASSLVYVAGGYNEQFF
TGTGCCAGCAGCTTAGTTTACGTGGCAGGGGGTTACAATGAGCAGTTCTTC
>TRBV14|TRBJ1-1|-
CASSQVRQVNTEAFF
TGTGCCAGCAGCCAAGTACGACAGGTGAACACTGAAGCTTTCTTT
>TRBV30|TRBJ2-3|-
CAWTKRGGGPTDTQYF
TGTGCCTGGACTAAACGAGGGGGGGGGCCCACAGATACGCAGTATTTT
>TRBV7-9|TRBJ1-1|-
CASSLAAGSPEAFF
TGTGCCAGCAGCTTAGCGGCAGGGTCTCCTGAAGCTTTCTTT
>TRBV7-9|TRBJ2-7|-
CASRYDSYEQYF
TGTGCCAGCAGGTACGACAGCTACGAGCAGTACTTC
>TRBV4-1|TRBJ2-3|TRBD2
CASSQAVAGGTDTQYF
TGCGCCAGCAGCCAAGCAGTAGCGGGGGGCACAGATACGCAGTATTTT
>TRBV27|TRBJ2-2|-
CASSAHDRSTGELFF
TGTGCCAGCAGTGCCCATGACAGATCCACCGGGGAGCTGTTTTTT
>TRBV6-1|TRBJ2-7|TRBD1
CASTRDGTGDVEQYF
TGTGCCAGCACCCGAGACGGGACAGGGGATGTCGAGCAGTACTTC
>TRBV7-9|TRBJ1-6|-
CASSSAGVFTYNSPLHF
TGTGCCAGCAGCTCAGCCGGGGTGTTCACCTATAATTCACCCCTCCACTTT